The 27 T cell receptor beta chains reported below all come from one sample, sequenced in a study of spatial heterogeneity in lung cancer. Their antigens are not known. Each CDR3 protein gets one entry after TCRdb re-called the 5' RACE reads with MiXCR. The sample contains 4,000 to 5,500 distinct CDR3 sequences, about an eighth of which appear only once. Study observations and caveats: Expanded alpha and beta TCR counts within tumors tracked tumor mutation counts.

Time point meaning: sample taken at primary tumor resection. The material was lung tumor tissue, obtained at surgery. The receptors shown here come from a male donor with early-stage non-small cell lung cancer.

By proportion, this clonotype is medium-sized (0.01 to 0.1%). At one end the junction does not follow the germline gene, possibly because of a read error. This beta chain appears as a stray read in a library generated for alpha chains; its size is not informative. The rearrangement links TRBV13 to TRBJ2-2; D tentatively fits TRBD1 or TRBD2 (6 bases each). CDR1 and CDR2 from the germline V gene are PRHDT and FYEKMQ (reference sequence). The CDR3 extends over 14 amino acids. CDR3 amino acids: CASRLGGGTGELFF. The CDR3, as DNA: TGTGCCAGCAGATTAGGGGGAGGCACCGGGGAGCTGTTTTTT.

About this clonotype: This beta chain appears as a stray read in a library generated for alpha chains; its size is not informative. The V call is TRBV4-1, the J call TRBJ2-1, with 15 nucleotides matching TRBD2. CDR3 length: 19 amino acids. CDR1 is MGHRA and CDR2 is YSYEKL in the germline V gene. Losses at the gene ends were 3 bases for V and 7 bases for J; bases not matched to a gene: 13. The CDR3 reads CASSHPGLAGGPNRNEQFF. CDR3 DNA sequence: TGCGCCAGCAGCCACCCGGGACTAGCGGGGGGACCAAACCGGAATGAGCAGTTCTTC.

A word on this clonotype: In a library made to pick up alpha chains, this beta chain is a stray read with a size that means little. V gene TRBV14 combines with J gene TRBJ1-3; tentatively, D is TRBD1 (5 bases). The CDR3 extends over 14 amino acids. CDR1 SGHDN and CDR2 FVKESK come from the germline V gene. The V gene lost 2 bases and the J gene lost 3 bases, with 8 bases spanning the gap. The DNA for the CDR3 is TGTGCCAGCAGCCAACCGGGACGTGGAAACACCATATATTTT. Protein product: CASSQPGRGNTIYF. The whole variable domain, remainder taken from reference TRBV14 and TRBJ1-3, is EAGVTQFPSHSVIEKGQTVTLRCDPISGHDNLYWYRRVMGKEIKFLLHFVKESKQDESGMPNNRFLAERTGGTYSTLKVQPAELEDSGVYFCASSQPGRGNTIYFGEGSWLTVV.

This clonotype is judged medium-sized. The library was designed around alpha chains, so this beta chain is a stray read whose abundance carries little weight. V and J are TRBV19 and TRBJ2-5; 7 nucleotides agree with TRBD1. CDR1 and CDR2 from the germline V gene are LNHDA and SQIVND (reference sequence). V lost 7 bases to trimming and J lost 3 bases; unmatched junction nucleotides: 5. This CDR3 contains 13 residues. The CDR3 sequence: CASIWGTEETQYF. CDR3 nucleotide sequence: TGTGCCAGTATTTGGGGGACAGAAGAGACCCAGTACTTC. Looking up the rest from reference TRBV19 and TRBJ2-5 gives the full variable domain: DGGITQSPKYLFRKEGQNVTLSCEQNLNHDAMYWYRQDPGQGLRLIYYSQIVNDFQKGDIAEGYSVSREKKESFPLTVTSAQKNPTAFYLCASIWGTEETQYFGPGTRLLVL.

This clonotype is labeled medium-sized. This beta chain is a stray sequence in a library constructed for alpha chains; its clone size is not meaningful. The V gene is TRBV9, the J gene TRBJ2-5; 8 bases line up with TRBD2. The CDR3 sequence is 14 residues long. Trimming cost V 2 bases and J 5 bases; bases outside gene matches: 5. Germline lookup yields CDR1 SGDLS and CDR2 YYNGEE. In DNA, the CDR3 is TGTGCCAGCAGCGTTGGAGCGGGAGACGAGACCCAGTACTTC. The encoded protein is CASSVGAGDETQYF.

This clonotype is labeled as large (0.1 to 1%). With the library built for alpha chains, this beta chain is off target and its frequency is not meaningful. The chain joins TRBV5-1 to TRBJ2-5; 9 bases fit TRBD1. The J segment lost 1 base and the V segment lost 0 bases, leaving 1 base of the junction unmatched. CDR1 is SGHRS, CDR2 YFSETQ, per germline. This CDR3 has 15 residues. The CDR3 bases are TGCGCCAGCAGCTTGGAGGGACAGGGCCAAGAGACCCAGTACTTC. Residues: CASSLEGQGQETQYF. Looking up the rest from reference TRBV5-1 and TRBJ2-5 gives the full variable domain: KAGVTQTPRYLIKTRGQQVTLSCSPISGHRSVSWYQQTPGQGLQFLFEYFSETQRNKGNFPGRFSGRQFSNSRSEMNVSTLELGDSALYLCASSLEGQGQETQYFGPGTRLLVL.

This clonotype is judged medium-sized. This beta chain turned up in a library designed for alpha chains; as an off-target read, its abundance says little. J is TRBJ2-7 and V is TRBV20-1, with 8 bases lining up with TRBD1. The CDR3 has 15 residues. Germline V lookup: CDR1 DFQATT, CDR2 SNEGSKA (reference sequence). Losses at the gene ends were 5 bases for V and 3 bases for J; bases not matched to a gene: 12. The CDR3 region has the DNA TGCAGTGCTCAACTGGGGACAGGTACAGGCTACGAGCAGTACTTC. It translates to CSAQLGTGTGYEQYF.

By share, this clonotype ranks as medium-sized. Little can be read into the size of this beta chain, an off-target read in a library designed for alpha chains. The chain carries TRBV4-2 and TRBJ1-5, with D perhaps TRBD1 (6 bases). The CDR3 is made up of 15 amino acids. In germline, CDR1 is LGHNA, CDR2 YNFKEQ. With 4 bases removed from V and 4 bases from J, the gap between germline ends came to 14 bases. The CDR3 nucleotides read TGTGCCAGCAGCCCTAGACAGGCGTTGAATCAGCCCCAGCATTTT. This sequence encodes CASSPRQALNQPQHF.

This clonotype was picked up many times. Because this beta chain is a stray read in a library intended to capture alpha chains, its abundance should not be given much weight. The rearrangement joins TRBV7-3 to TRBJ2-1, with D uncertain. The CDR3 totals 14 residues. Germline V gene sequence: CDR1 SGHTA, CDR2 FQGTGA. Trimming removed 3 bases at V and 6 bases at J, with 12 bases between. CDR3 sequence: CASSFRAQINEQFF. In DNA form, the CDR3 reads TGTGCCAGCAGCTTCCGGGCCCAAATCAATGAGCAGTTCTTC. The complete variable domain, with remaining parts taken from reference TRBV7-3 and TRBJ2-1, reads GAGVSQTPSNKVTEKGKYVELRCDPISGHTALYWYRQSLGQGPEFLIYFQGTGAADDSGLPNDRFFAVRPEGSVSTLKIQRTERGDSAVYLCASSFRAQINEQFFGPGTRLTVL.

Regarding this clonotype: Little can be read into the size of this beta chain, an off-target read in a library designed for alpha chains. This chain links TRBV6-4 with TRBJ2-1; D gene unclear. This CDR3 contains 15 residues. Deletions cut 2 bases from V and 0 bases from J, with 8 bases between. Germline V lookup: CDR1 MRHNA, CDR2 SNTAGT. The CDR3 DNA reads TGTGCCAGCAGTGACAAGTCTAACTCCTACAATGAGCAGTTCTTC. The encoded protein is CASSDKSNSYNEQFF.

By share, this clonotype counts as medium-sized. This beta chain lies outside the target of a library built for alpha chains; its clone size means little. Here the CDR3 DNA reads TGTGCCAGCAGCTTAGAAAGCGGGTTCAACAATGAGCAGTTCTTC. It is translated as CASSLESGFNNEQFF. The chain has TRBV11-2 and TRBJ2-1, with D perhaps TRBD2 (6 bases). CDR1 is SGHAT, CDR2 FQNNGV, per germline. Deletions cut 0 bases from V and 5 bases from J, with 11 bases between. This CDR3 contains 15 residues.

As regards this clonotype: As an off-target read in a library built for alpha chains, this beta chain has a frequency of little significance. This CDR3 is CSVFGSAETQYF. The CDR3 DNA reads TGCAGCGTTTTCGGAAGCGCGGAGACCCAGTACTTC. The V gene is TRBV29-1, the J gene TRBJ2-5, with unresolved D. The CDR3 length is 12 residues. Germline loops: CDR1 SQVTM, CDR2 ANQGSEA. The ends were cut back, 5 bases at V and 5 bases at J, with 12 bases in the middle. The whole variable domain, filled in from reference TRBV29-1 and TRBJ2-5, reads SAVISQKPSRDICQRGTSLTIQCQVDSQVTMMFWYRQQPGQSLTLIATANQGSEATYESGFVIDKFPISRPNLTFSTLTVSNMSPEDSSIYLCSVFGSAETQYFGPGTRLLVL.

Comment on this clonotype: Since it is a stray read in a library aimed at alpha chains, this beta chain has a size that is not meaningful. The chain has TRBV5-5 and TRBJ2-7; no clear D gene. Germline values: CDR1 SGHKS, CDR2 YYEKEE (reference sequence). Trimming removed 0 bases from V and 0 bases from J, with 10 bases in between. The CDR3 is made up of 15 amino acids. DNA for the CDR3: TGTGCCAGCAGCTTGGAACGGTTAGTCTCCTACGAGCAGTACTTC. Encoded protein: CASSLERLVSYEQYF. The whole variable domain, remainder taken from reference TRBV5-5 and TRBJ2-7, is DAGVTQSPTHLIKTRGQQVTLRCSPISGHKSVSWYQQVLGQGPQFIFQYYEKEERGRGNFPDRFSARQFPNYSSELNVNALLLGDSALYLCASSLERLVSYEQYFGPGTRLTVT.

This clonotype appeared many times. The library was prepared for alpha chains; this beta chain is a stray read, so its frequency means little. CDR3 nucleotide sequence: TGTGCCTGGACGGATCAGGAGTACGAGCAGTACTTC. This sequence encodes CAWTDQEYEQYF. The chain joins TRBV30 to TRBJ2-7, with D uncertain. CDR3 length: 12 residues. CDR1 GTSNPN and CDR2 SVGIG come from the germline V gene (reference sequence). V dropped 4 bases and J dropped 4 bases, with 11 bases sitting between them.

By sample fraction, this clonotype is medium-sized. Because the library targeted alpha chains, this beta chain is an off-target read whose size means little. The genes are TRBV20-1 and TRBJ1-1; TRBD1 might be the D (5 bases). Germline V gives CDR1 DFQATT, CDR2 SNEGSKA (reference sequence). V gave up 2 bases and J gave up 4 bases, with 11 bases separating them. The CDR3 consists of 13 residues. The CDR3 nucleotides are TGCAGTGCTAGATTAGGGGTATCCACTGAAGCTTTCTTT. Translated, it gives CSARLGVSTEAFF.

This clonotype is termed medium-sized. Because the library targeted alpha chains, this beta chain is an off-target read whose size means little. The chain uses TRBV12-3 or TRBV12-4 and TRBJ2-7; 7 bases are shared with TRBD1. The trim removed 1 base at V and 5 bases at J, leaving 8 bases unmatched. This CDR3 is 15 amino acids long. CDR3 nucleotides: TGTGCCAGCAGTTTAGACAGGGGCGAGGGGAACGAGCAGTACTTC. Its translation: CASSLDRGEGNEQYF.

With respect to this clonotype: Little can be read into the size of this beta chain, an off-target read in a library designed for alpha chains. The chain recombines TRBV30 with TRBJ2-1; perhaps D is TRBD1 or TRBD2 (5 bases each). With 4 bases removed from V and 7 bases from J, the gap between germline ends came to 14 bases. Germline lookup yields CDR1 GTSNPN and CDR2 SVGIG (reference sequence). The length of the CDR3 is 13 residues. The CDR3 nucleotides are TGTGCCTGGAATTGGAGGAAGGGGAATGAGCAGTTCTTC. This sequence encodes CAWNWRKGNEQFF.

This clonotype was counted many times. The size of this beta chain means little, since it is a stray read in a library made for alpha chains. The chain recombines TRBV20-1 with TRBJ2-1; TRBD2 aligns across 9 bases. This CDR3 is 13 amino acids long. Trimming cost V 5 bases and J 7 bases; bases outside gene matches: 6. Germline values: CDR1 DFQATT, CDR2 SNEGSKA (reference sequence). The CDR3 DNA is TGCAGTGCTCCCGAGCGGGGGGCGAATGAGCAGTTCTTC. It yields the protein CSAPERGANEQFF.

Comments on this clonotype: For a library built for alpha chains, this beta chain is a stray read; little rests on its size. CDR3 sequence (DNA): TGTGCCAGCAGTGACGACGAGCAGTACTTC. Translated, it gives CASSDDEQYF. The chain combines TRBV25-1 with TRBJ2-7; D remains unclear. V dropped 3 bases and J dropped 5 bases, with 2 bases sitting between them. The CDR3 sequence is 10 residues long. Germline values: CDR1 MGHDK, CDR2 SYGVNS.

By share, this clonotype counts as medium-sized. This beta chain appears as a stray read in a library generated for alpha chains; its size is not informative. V usage is TRBV6-5 and J usage is TRBJ2-3, with 7 bases matching TRBD2. Germline CDR1 is MNHEY and CDR2 is SVGAGI. Trimming removed 0 bases from V and 2 bases from J; junction bases left unmatched: 2. This CDR3 comprises 15 residues. The CDR3, as DNA: TGTGCCAGCAGTTACTCAGGGGACTACACAGATACGCAGTATTTT. Translating it yields CASSYSGDYTDTQYF.

This clonotype was seen only once. Found in a library prepared for alpha chains, this beta chain is an off-target read, and its abundance has little meaning. The chain combines TRBV5-4 with TRBJ2-2; 11 bases match TRBD2. CDR1 is SGHNT and CDR2 is YYREEE in the germline V gene (reference sequence). Trimming removed 2 bases from V and 6 bases from J; junction bases left unmatched: 6. The CDR3 contains 16 residues. The DNA of the CDR3 is TGTGCCAGCAGCTTTACTAGCGGGAGTCTACCCGGGGAGCTGTTTTTT. Its protein product is CASSFTSGSLPGELFF.

The sample holds many counts of this clonotype. This beta chain appears as a stray read in a library generated for alpha chains; its size is not informative. This chain links TRBV20-1 with TRBJ1-5; no definite D call. The CDR3 has 12 amino acids. The germline V and J ends were trimmed by 4 bases and 5 bases, with 9 bases remaining between them. Per germline, CDR1 DFQATT and CDR2 SNEGSKA (reference sequence). CDR3 in amino acids: CSAIGLYQPQHF. The CDR3 nucleotides are TGCAGTGCTATTGGGCTGTATCAGCCCCAGCATTTT.

This clonotype was recorded many times. Since it is a stray read in a library aimed at alpha chains, this beta chain has a size that is not meaningful. The chain carries TRBV7-2 and TRBJ2-2; possible D gene TRBD2, 6 bases. Germline assignment: CDR1 SGHTA and CDR2 FQGNSA. The CDR3 is made up of 14 amino acids. V gave up 5 bases and J gave up 6 bases, with 13 bases separating them. The CDR3 is CASSLMGGPGELFF. The CDR3 coding sequence is TGTGCCAGCAGCCTCATGGGAGGACCCGGGGAGCTGTTTTTT.

This clonotype was detected many times. The library was designed around alpha chains, so this beta chain is a stray read whose abundance carries little weight. The rearrangement joins TRBV27 to TRBJ2-7; D might be TRBD1 (6 bases). Trimming removed 3 bases from V and 1 base from J, with 13 bases in between. CDR1 is MNHEY, CDR2 SMNVEV, per germline (reference sequence). The length of the CDR3 is 15 residues. Written as DNA, the CDR3 is TGTGCCAGCAGTTTCGCCAGGGGAAATTCCTACGAGCAGTACTTC. Residues: CASSFARGNSYEQYF.

Note on this clonotype: The library was prepared for alpha chains; this beta chain is a stray read, so its frequency means little. The genes are TRBV7-2 and TRBJ2-4, with TRBD2 matching over 14 bases. CDR3 length equals 19 residues. The J segment lost 1 base and the V segment lost 5 bases, leaving 10 bases of the junction unmatched. Germline V CDR1 and CDR2: SGHTA, FQGNSA. CDR3 DNA sequence: TGTGCCAGCAGCCGGACTAGCGGGGGGACCCTCGAGGCCAAAAACATTCAGTACTTC. It translates to CASSRTSGGTLEAKNIQYF.

This clonotype was recorded at least ten times. This beta chain is an unintended read in a library built for alpha chains; its size means little. The V and J genes are TRBV15 and TRBJ2-2; no clear D. Trimming took off 9 bases at V and 0 bases at J, with 8 bases between the two ends. CDR1 and CDR2 (germline): LNHNV, YYDKDF (reference sequence). The CDR3 covers 13 residues. DNA for the CDR3: TGTGCCACGCAGAGCTCGAACACCGGGGAGCTGTTTTTT. Its translation is CATQSSNTGELFF.

This clonotype was detected many times. Found in a library prepared for alpha chains, this beta chain is an off-target read, and its abundance has little meaning. The rearrangement uses TRBV7-2 and TRBJ2-1, with D perhaps assigned TRBD1 or TRBD2 (5 bases each). Germline lookup yields CDR1 SGHTA and CDR2 FQGNSA. The ends were cut back, 4 bases at V and 10 bases at J, with 11 bases in the middle. The CDR3 runs 12 residues. The CDR3 loop is CASSSGGFEQFF. Here the CDR3 DNA reads TGTGCCAGCAGCTCTGGGGGATTCGAGCAGTTCTTC.